This TCR beta chain was captured by sequencing in a study of Graves' ophthalmopathy and Graves' hyperthyroidism (dated by TCRdb to the late 2010s). Study-level background: Peripheral blood was collected before any treatment was given, at the time of initial diagnosis. TCR beta repertoire signatures were used to distinguish Graves' ophthalmopathy from Graves' hyperthyroidism and to predict progression to ophthalmopathy. In total, 120 to 150 blood samples were TCR-sequenced: approximately 40 ophthalmopathy, 80 or so hyperthyroidism and 17 hyperthyroidism-to-ophthalmopathy patients. To explore V-J signatures that distinguish ophthalmopathy from hyperthyroidism, a discovery set of around 100 patients was enrolled, made up of around 44 with ophthalmopathy and some 58 with stable hyperthyroidism. For independent validation, a separate cohort was made up of around 19 hyperthyroidism patients plus 17 patients who later progressed from hyperthyroidism to ophthalmopathy. In a handful of hyperthyroidism patients, the T-cell repertoires found in thyroid tissue were compared with those found in blood. Once sampling was done, hyperthyroidism patients were given methimazole at a starting dose of 30 mg daily, while ophthalmopathy patients were given high-dose intravenous methylprednisolone.

This clonotype has only one observation. What this receptor recognizes is not known. Per-base qualities were not stored, and no clone one base away is much larger. A read on its own is weak evidence. TCR beta CDR3 regions were amplified from RNA transcripts for repertoire sequencing. A first-round RT-PCR used HTBI primers with the Qiagen OneStep RT-PCR kit, followed by a second-round multiplex PCR, size selection and purification. The libraries underwent paired-end sequencing with 100 bp reads on an Illumina HiSeq2000. The original pipeline was this. SOAPnuke was used to process the reads, removing any read that contained adapters or uncalled bases, had a mean Phred below 15, or lacked an exact match to the constant primer or identifier. COPE v1.2.5 was used to merge the high-quality paired reads. Clonotypes were defined as unique nucleotide sequences and were aligned to IMGT TRB V, D and J references using MiTCR v1.1. Only V-J combinations with frequency above 0.0001 were analysed, covering approximately 99% of repertoires. For each V-J combination, a TCR clonal expansion and chaos score was defined as the ratio of F50 clonal expansion to chaos observed in the TCRdist matrix. Welch's t-statistics and random forest were used to reduce the features to 10 to 15 V-J combinations, which were then used as input to a naive Bayes classifier. The similarity between thyroid and blood repertoires was quantified using the Morisita-Horn index. TCRdb took the public reads, trimmed them with fastp at Q25, ran MiXCR for clone calling and kept in-frame beta chains. Identical CDR3 proteins give one entry, which carries the most common genes and DNA. The V and J calls, along with clone size, are taken from TCRdb and not from the paper's own processing. In this sample the table shows roughly 220,000 distinct CDR3 sequences, around 45% of which occur a single time. The ten largest clonotypes hold less than 50% of the sample.

Reading the germline V gene (reference sequence) gives CDR1 SEHNR and CDR2 FQNEAQ. V loses 4 bases at its end and J loses 6 bases; junction bases beyond the gene matches: 9. The CDR3 holds 15 amino acids from the cysteine to the phenylalanine. Solely the CDR3 DNA is kept, with 45 bases framed from the first base. What the work shows at the level of the full study, not this receptor alone: In validation, the model predicted ophthalmopathy progression with 70.59% sensitivity and roughly 72% specificity; fewer than 15 predicted patients were CT-confirmed with GO in a median of approximately 6.5 months. Most expanded thyroid clonotypes with a frequency above 0.001 also appeared in blood, which suggests that blood repertoires may reflect the immune response in the thyroid. In cross-validation, the 13-signature model distinguished ophthalmopathy from stable hyperthyroidism with about 89% sensitivity and roughly 81% specificity, while in the test set the corresponding values were roughly 80% and 75%. Sample size was not predetermined statistically, and investigators were not blinded to group allocation.

Patients with ophthalmopathy had moderately to severely active disease, with a Clinical Activity Score of 3 or more, a NOSPECS grade of 4 or more, and a disease duration of less than 3 months. Patients with other autoimmune diseases, uncontrolled infections, pregnancy or lactation were excluded from the study. Diagnosis relied on clinical symptoms, serum thyroxine, TRAb, thyroid ultrasound and orbital computed tomography. Ficoll-Paque density gradient centrifugation was used to isolate PBMCs from approximately 11 ml of fresh peripheral blood. Total RNA was extracted with Trizol reagent and quality-checked on an Agilent 2100 Bioanalyzer.

The rearranged segments are TRBV7-9 and TRBJ1-1; TRBD1 lines up with 9 middle nucleotides. The sample taken for sequencing was peripheral blood. The TCR originated in an adult man with Graves' ophthalmopathy. The base sequence is TGTGCCAGCAGCTCCATCGGACAGGGGTATGCTGAAGCTTTCTTT. Its amino acids are CASSSIGQGYAEAFF.